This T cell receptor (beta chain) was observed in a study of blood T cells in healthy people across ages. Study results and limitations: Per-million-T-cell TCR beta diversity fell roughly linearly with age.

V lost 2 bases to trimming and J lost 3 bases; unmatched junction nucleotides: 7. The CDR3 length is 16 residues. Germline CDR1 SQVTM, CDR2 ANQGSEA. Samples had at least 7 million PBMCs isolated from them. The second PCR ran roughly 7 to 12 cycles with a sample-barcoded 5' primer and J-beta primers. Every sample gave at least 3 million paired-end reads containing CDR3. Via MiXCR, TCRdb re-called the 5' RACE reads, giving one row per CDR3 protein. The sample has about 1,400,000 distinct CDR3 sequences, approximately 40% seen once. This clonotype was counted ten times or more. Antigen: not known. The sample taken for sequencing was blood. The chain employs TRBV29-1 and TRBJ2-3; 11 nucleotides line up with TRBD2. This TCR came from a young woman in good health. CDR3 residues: CSVESHLAGGTDTQYF. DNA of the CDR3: TGCAGCGTTGAATCCCACTTAGCGGGAGGGACAGATACGCAGTATTTT.